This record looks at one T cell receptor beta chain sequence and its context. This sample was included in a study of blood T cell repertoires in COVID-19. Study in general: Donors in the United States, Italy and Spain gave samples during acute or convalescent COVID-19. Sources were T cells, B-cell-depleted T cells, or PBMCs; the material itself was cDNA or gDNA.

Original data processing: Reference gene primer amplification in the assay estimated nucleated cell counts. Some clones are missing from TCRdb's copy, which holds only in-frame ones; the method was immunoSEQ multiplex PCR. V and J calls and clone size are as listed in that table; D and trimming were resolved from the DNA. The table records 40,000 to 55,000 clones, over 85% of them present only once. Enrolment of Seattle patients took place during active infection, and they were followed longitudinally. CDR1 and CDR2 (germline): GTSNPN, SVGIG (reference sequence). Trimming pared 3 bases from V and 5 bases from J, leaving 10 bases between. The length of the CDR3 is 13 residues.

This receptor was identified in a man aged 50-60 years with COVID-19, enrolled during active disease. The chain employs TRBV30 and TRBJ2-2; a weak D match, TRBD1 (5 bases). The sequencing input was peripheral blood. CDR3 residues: CAWSTGGTGELFF. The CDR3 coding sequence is TGTGCCTGGAGCACAGGCGGAACCGGGGAGCTGTTTTTT.